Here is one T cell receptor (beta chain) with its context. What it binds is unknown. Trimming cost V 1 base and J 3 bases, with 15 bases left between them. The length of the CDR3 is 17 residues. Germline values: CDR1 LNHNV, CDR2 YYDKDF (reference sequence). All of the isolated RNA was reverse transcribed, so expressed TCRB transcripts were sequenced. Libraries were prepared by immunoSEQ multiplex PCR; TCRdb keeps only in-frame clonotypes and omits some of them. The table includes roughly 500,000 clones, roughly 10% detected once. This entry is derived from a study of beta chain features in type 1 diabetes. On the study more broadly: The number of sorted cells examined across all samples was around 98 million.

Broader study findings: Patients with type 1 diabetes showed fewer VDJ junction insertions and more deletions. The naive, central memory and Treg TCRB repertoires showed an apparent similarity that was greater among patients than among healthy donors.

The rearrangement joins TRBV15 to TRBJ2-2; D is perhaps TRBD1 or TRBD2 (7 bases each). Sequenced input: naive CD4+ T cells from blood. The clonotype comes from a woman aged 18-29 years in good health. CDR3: CATSRGQTGRDTGELFF. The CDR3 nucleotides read TGTGCCACCAGCAGAGGACAGACAGGGAGGGACACCGGGGAGCTGTTTTTT.